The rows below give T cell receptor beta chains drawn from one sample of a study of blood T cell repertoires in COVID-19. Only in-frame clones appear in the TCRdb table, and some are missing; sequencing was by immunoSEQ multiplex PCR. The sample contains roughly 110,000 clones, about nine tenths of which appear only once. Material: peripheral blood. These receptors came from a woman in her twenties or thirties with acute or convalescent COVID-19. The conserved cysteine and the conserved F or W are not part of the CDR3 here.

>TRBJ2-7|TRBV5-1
ASSLSSRLAMTYEQY
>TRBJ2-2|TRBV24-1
ATSDLAGGYTGELF
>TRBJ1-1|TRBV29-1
SVEGGQGASAF
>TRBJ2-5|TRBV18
ASSTQETQY
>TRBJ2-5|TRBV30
AAKSRFGRNQETQY
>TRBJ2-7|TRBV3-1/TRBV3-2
ASSPWGTGANEQY
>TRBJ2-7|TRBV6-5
ASSSGLPYEQY
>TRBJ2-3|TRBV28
ASRGGGANTQY
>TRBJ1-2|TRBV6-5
ASSSTVGYT
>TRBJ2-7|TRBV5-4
ASSRTSGYEQY
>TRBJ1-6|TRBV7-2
ASSLGGQTNSPLH
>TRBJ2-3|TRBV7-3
ASSFQGSTDTQY
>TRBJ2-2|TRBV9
ASSVVDRGLTGELF
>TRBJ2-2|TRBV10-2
ASKLAGGAGELF
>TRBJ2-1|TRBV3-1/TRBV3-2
ASSLTSPNEQF
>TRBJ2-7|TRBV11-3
ASSPMRGEVYEQY
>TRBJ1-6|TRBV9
ASSAQGAISPLH
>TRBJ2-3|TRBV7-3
ASSSRTSPTDTQY
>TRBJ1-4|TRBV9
ASSVGTQGASEKLF
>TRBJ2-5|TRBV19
ASTKNHGSETQY
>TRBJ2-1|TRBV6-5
ASGPGTDLF
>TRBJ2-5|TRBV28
ASRPWDSFQETQY
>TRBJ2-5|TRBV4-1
ASSRGTFKETQY
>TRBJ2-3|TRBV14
ASSQYASGITTDTQY
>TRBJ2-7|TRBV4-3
ASSQASGTGVYEQY
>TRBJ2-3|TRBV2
ASRAGQGITDTQY
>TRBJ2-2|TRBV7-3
ASSFEPTGELF
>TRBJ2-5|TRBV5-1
ASSRAHSAGPEGETQY
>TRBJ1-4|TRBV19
ASSKRTGGIEKLF